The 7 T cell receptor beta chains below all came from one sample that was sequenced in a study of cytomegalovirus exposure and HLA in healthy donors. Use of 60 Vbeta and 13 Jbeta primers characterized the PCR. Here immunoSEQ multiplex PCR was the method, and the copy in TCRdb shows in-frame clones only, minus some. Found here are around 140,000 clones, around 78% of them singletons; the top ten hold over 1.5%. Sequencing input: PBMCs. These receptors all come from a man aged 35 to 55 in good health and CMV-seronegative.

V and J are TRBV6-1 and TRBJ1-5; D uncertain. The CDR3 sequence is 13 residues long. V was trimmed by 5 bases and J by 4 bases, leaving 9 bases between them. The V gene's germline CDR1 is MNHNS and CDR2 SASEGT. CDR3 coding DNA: TGTGCCAGCAGTATATCTCAGAATCAGCCCCAGCATTTT. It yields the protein CASSISQNQPQHF.

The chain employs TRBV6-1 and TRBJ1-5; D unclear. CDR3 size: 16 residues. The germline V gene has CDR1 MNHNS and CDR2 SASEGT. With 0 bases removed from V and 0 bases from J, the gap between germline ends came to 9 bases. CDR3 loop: CASSEARPDSNQPQHF. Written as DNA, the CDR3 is TGTGCCAGCAGTGAAGCGAGGCCAGATAGCAATCAGCCCCAGCATTTT.

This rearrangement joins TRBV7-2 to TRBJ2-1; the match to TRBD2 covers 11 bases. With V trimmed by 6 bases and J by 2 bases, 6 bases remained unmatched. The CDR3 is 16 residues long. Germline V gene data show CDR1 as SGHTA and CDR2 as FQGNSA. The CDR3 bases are TGTGCCAGCAGGCCCACTAGCGGGGGCACCTACAATGAGCAGTTCTTC. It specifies CASRPTSGGTYNEQFF.

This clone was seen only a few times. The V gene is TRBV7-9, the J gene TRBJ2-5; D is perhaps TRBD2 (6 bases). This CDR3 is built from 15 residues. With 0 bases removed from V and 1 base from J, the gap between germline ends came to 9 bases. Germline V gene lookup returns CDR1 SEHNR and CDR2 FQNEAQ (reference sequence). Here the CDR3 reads CASSLAAGIQETQYF. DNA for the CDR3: TGTGCCAGCAGCTTAGCCGCGGGGATCCAAGAGACCCAGTACTTC.

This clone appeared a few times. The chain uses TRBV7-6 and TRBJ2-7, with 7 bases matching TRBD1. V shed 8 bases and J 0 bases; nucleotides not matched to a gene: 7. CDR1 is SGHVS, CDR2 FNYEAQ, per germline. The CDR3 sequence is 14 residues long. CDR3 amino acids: CASGSWDSSYEQYF. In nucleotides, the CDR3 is TGTGCCAGCGGGTCCTGGGACAGCTCCTACGAGCAGTACTTC.

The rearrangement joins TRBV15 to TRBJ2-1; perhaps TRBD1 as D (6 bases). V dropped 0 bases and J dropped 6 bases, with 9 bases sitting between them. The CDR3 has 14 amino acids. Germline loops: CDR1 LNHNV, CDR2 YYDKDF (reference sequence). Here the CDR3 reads CATSREGAGNEQFF. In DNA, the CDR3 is TGTGCCACCAGCAGAGAGGGGGCAGGCAATGAGCAGTTCTTC.

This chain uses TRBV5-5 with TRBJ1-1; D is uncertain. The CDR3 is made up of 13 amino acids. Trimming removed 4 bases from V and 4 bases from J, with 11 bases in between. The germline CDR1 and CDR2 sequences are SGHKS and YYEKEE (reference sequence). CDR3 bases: TGTGCCAGCAGCCCGGACTGGACCACTGAAGCTTTCTTT. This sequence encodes CASSPDWTTEAFF.